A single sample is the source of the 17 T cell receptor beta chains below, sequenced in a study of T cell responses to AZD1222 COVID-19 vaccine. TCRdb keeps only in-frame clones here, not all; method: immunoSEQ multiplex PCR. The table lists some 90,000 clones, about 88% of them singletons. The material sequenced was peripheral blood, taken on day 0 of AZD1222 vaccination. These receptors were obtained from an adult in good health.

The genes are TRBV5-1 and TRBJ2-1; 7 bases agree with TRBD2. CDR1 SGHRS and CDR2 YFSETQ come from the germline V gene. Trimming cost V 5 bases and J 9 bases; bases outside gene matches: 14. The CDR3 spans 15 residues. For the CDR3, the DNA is TGCGCCAGCAGATTACAGCGGGACCTCGTGAGTGAGCAGTTCTTC. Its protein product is CASRLQRDLVSEQFF.

This chain's CDR3 is CAWSGDRVHAGSGNTIYF. The CDR3 DNA reads TGTGCCTGGAGTGGAGACAGGGTTCATGCCGGCTCTGGAAACACCATATATTTT. The chain combines TRBV30 with TRBJ1-3; 7 bases agree with TRBD1. V dropped 1 base and J dropped 0; count of bases not matched to a gene: 12. This CDR3 spans 18 amino acids. Germline CDR1 GTSNPN, CDR2 SVGIG (reference sequence).

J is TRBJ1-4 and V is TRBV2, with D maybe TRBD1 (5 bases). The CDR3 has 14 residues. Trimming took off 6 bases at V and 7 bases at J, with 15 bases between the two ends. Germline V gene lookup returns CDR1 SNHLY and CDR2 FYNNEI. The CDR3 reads CASREPGGGEKLFF. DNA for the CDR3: TGTGCCAGCAGGGAACCCGGGGGGGGTGAAAAACTGTTTTTT.

CDR3 in DNA: TGTGCCAGCAGCCAAGTTACAGCCGCCTACGAGCAGTACTTC. This translates into CASSQVTAAYEQYF. The J gene is TRBJ2-7, the V gene TRBV3-1 (or the pseudogene TRBV3-2); D gene unclear. The CDR3 runs to 14 residues. CDR1 and CDR2 from the germline V gene are LGHDT and YNNKEL (reference sequence). V lost 1 base, J lost 2 bases, and 9 bases lay in between.

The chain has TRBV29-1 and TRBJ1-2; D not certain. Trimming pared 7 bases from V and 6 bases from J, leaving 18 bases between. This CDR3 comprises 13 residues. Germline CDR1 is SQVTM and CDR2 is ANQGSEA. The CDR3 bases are TGCAGCGCCAAAGGGCAGTCGAAGAATGGCTACACCTTC. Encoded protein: CSAKGQSKNGYTF.

The DNA of the CDR3 is TGTGCCAGCAGTTTATCCGGGGGTGCGACGAATTCACCCCTCCACTTT. It is translated as CASSLSGGATNSPLHF. The chain combines TRBV28 with TRBJ1-6; a weak D match, TRBD1 (5 bases). CDR1 MDHEN and CDR2 SYDVKM come from the germline V gene. V was trimmed by 1 base and J by 7 bases, leaving 14 bases between them. CDR3 length: 16 residues.

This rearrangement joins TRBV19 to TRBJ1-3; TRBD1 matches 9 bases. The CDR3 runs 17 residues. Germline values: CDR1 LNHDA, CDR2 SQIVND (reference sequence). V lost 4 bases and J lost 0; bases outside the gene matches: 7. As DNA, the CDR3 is TGTGCCAGTAGTACCTGGACAGGGGACTACTCTGGAAACACCATATATTTT. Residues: CASSTWTGDYSGNTIYF.

CDR3 bases: TGTGCCAGCAGCCAAGTCGGGACACGAATATATGGCTACACCTTC. It translates to CASSQVGTRIYGYTF. The rearrangement links TRBV3-1 (or the pseudogene TRBV3-2) to TRBJ1-2, with a tentative D call TRBD1 (6 bases). The CDR3 contains 15 residues. V shed 1 base and J shed 5 bases, with 14 bases lying between them. The germline CDR1 and CDR2 sequences are LGHDT and YNNKEL (reference sequence).

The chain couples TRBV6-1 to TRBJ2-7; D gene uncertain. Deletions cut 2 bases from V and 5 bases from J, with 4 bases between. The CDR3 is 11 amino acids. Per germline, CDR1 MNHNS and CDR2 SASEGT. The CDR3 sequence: CASSEINEQYF. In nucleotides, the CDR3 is TGTGCCAGCAGTGAAATTAACGAGCAGTACTTC.

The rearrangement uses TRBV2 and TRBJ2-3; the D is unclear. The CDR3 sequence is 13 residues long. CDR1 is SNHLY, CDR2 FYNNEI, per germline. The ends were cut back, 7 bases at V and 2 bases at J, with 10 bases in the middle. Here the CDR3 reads CASTRSATDTQYF. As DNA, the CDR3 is TGTGCCAGCACAAGGTCGGCCACAGATACGCAGTATTTT. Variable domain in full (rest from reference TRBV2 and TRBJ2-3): EPEVTQTPSHQVTQMGQEVILRCVPISNHLYFYWYRQILGQKVEFLVSFYNNEISEKSEIFDDQFSVERPDGSNFTLKIRSTKLEDSAMYFCASTRSATDTQYFGPGTRLTVL.

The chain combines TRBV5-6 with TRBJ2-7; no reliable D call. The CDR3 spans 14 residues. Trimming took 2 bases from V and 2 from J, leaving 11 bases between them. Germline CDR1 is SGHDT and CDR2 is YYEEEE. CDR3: CASSFPGLAYEQYF. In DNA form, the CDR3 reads TGTGCCAGCAGCTTCCCCGGGCTCGCCTACGAGCAGTACTTC.

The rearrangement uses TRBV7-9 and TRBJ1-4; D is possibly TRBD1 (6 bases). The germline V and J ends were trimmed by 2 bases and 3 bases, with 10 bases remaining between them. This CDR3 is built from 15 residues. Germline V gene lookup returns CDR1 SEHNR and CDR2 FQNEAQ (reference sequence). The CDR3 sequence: CASSLFRGPNEKLFF. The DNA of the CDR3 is TGTGCCAGCAGCTTATTCAGGGGCCCTAATGAAAAACTGTTTTTT.

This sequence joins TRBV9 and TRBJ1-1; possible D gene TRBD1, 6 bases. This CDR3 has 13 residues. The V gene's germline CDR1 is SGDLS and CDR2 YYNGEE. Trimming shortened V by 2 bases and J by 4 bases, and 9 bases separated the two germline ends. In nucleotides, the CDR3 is TGTGCCAGCAGCGTGGGGGCTCTCACTGAAGCTTTCTTT. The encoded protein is CASSVGALTEAFF. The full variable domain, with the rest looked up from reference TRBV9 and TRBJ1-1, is DSGVTQTPKHLITATGQRVTLRCSPRSGDLSVYWYQQSLDQGLQFLIQYYNGEERAKGNILERFSAQQFPDLHSELNLSSLELGDSALYFCASSVGALTEAFFGQGTRLTVV.

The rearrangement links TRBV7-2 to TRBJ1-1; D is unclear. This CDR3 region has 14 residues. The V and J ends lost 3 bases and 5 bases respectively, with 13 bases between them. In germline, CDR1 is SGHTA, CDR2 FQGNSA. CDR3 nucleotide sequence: TGTGCCAGCAGCTTCCAGGATCAAGGGACTGAAGCTTTCTTT. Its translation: CASSFQDQGTEAFF.

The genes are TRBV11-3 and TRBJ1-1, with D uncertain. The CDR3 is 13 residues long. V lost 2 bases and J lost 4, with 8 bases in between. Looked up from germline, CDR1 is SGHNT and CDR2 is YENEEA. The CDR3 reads CASSLLPGTEAFF. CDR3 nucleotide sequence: TGTGCCAGCAGCTTACTCCCCGGCACTGAAGCTTTCTTT.

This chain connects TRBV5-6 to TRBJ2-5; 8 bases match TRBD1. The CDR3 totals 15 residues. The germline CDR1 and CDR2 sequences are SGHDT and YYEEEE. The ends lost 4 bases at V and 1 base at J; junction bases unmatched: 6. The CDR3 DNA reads TGTGCCAGCAGCGCGGACGGACAGGGCCAAGAGACCCAGTACTTC. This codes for CASSADGQGQETQYF.

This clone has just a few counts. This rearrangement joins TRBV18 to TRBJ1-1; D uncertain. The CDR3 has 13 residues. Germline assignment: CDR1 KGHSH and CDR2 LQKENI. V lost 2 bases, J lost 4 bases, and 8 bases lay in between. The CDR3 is CASSPGGSTEAFF. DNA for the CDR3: TGTGCCAGCTCACCAGGAGGATCCACTGAAGCTTTCTTT.